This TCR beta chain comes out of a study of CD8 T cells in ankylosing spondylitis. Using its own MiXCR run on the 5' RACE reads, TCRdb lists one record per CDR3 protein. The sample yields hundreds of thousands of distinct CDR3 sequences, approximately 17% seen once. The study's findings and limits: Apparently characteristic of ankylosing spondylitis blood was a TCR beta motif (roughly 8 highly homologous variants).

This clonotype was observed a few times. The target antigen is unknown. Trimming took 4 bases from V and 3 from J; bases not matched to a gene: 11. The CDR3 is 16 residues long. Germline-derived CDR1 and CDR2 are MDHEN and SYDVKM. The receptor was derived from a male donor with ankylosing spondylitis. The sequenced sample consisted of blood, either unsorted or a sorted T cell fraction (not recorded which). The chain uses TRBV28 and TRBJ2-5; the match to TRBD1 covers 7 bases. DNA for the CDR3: TGTGCCAGCAGTTCACCTGAACCAGGGGGAAAAGAGACCCAGTACTTC. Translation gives CASSSPEPGGKETQYF.